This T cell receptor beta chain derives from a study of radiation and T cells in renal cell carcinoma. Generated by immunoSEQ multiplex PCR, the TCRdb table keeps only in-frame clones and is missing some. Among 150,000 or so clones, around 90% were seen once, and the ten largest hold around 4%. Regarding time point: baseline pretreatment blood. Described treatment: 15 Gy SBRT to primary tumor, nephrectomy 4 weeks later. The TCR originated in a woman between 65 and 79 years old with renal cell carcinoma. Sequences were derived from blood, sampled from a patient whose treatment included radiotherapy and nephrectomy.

The CDR3 protein is CAWSLDSGYGYTF. The CDR3 DNA reads TGTGCCTGGAGTCTGGACTCCGGCTATGGCTACACCTTC. The rearrangement joins TRBV30 to TRBJ1-2; no reliable D call. The CDR3 length is 13 residues. Germline loops: CDR1 GTSNPN, CDR2 SVGIG (reference sequence). Deletions cut 2 bases from V and 4 bases from J, with 11 bases between.